This T cell receptor (beta chain) was identified in a study of early T cells in non-severe SARS-CoV-2 infection (TCRdb year 2021). Regarding the complete study: Because TCR sequencing relied on bulk RNA taken from unsorted whole blood, pairing of alpha and beta chains was not possible.

The CDR3, cysteine through phenylalanine, is 15 amino acids long. The CDR3 DNA has 45 bases and is translated from base 1. From V the trimming removes 6 bases and from J it removes 4 bases, while the gene matches leave 8 bases of the junction unaccounted for. CDR1 SEHNR and CDR2 FQNEAQ are derived from the germline V gene (reference sequence). This clonotype was found a few times. Its cognate antigen has yet to be identified. One base away there is no much larger clone; base qualities are not given. A case-control design nested within a healthcare worker cohort in London, UK, was used, with weekly nasopharyngeal swab PCR tests and blood sampling performed. Healthcare workers were recruited during the week of the UK lockdown, between 23 and 31 March 2020, and followed weekly for up to roughly 15 weeks. Results the study describes overall, beyond this receptor: VDJdb matching was skewed toward anti-spike CD8 responses and likely underestimated virus-specific expansions by missing private and CD4 specificities.

Library generation was performed with 5' RACE. Instrument on record: NextSeq 500. Unique molecular identifiers were attached to individual cDNA molecules in the TCR library protocol so that sequencing error and PCR bias could be corrected. Both TCR alpha and beta chains were sequenced, and tight co-correlation was observed between alpha and beta sequence abundances in each sample. The study's own analysis went as follows. Decombinator V4 was used to annotate TCR sequences for V gene, J gene and CDR3. TCRs were defined as expanded if a significant change between any two time points was detected under a Poisson model with p below 0.0001. TCR abundances were normalised to the total number of TCRs sequenced per sample and expressed as counts per million. MAIT TCRs were defined by TRAV1-2 paired with TRAJ12, TRAJ20 or TRAJ33, and iNKT TCRs by TRAV10 paired with TRAJ18. VDJdb, accessed 1 November 2021, was searched for CMV, EBV and SARS-CoV-2 annotated TCRs, with TCRs annotated for multiple antigens excluded. Clones were called with MiXCR by TCRdb after fastp trimmed the public reads at Q25, and only in-frame beta chains were retained. Rows are unified per CDR3 protein, each entry keeping the most common DNA and genes. What appears here as the V and J calls and clone size reflects TCRdb's work, not the paper's. Counted in this sample were about 110,000 distinct CDR3 sequences; roughly 12% of them appeared once. The top ten clones comprise less than 4.5% of the sample.

The sequence was obtained from an adult who was a healthcare worker with PCR-confirmed SARS-CoV-2 infection or an uninfected control (not recorded which). The receptor chain draws on TRBV7-9 and TRBJ2-2, and 7 junctional nucleotides match TRBD1. This specimen consisted of whole blood, obtained at baseline. The CDR3 is CASSEQGTSTGELFF. DNA sequence: TGTGCCAGCAGTGAACAGGGGACCAGCACCGGGGAGCTGTTTTTT.